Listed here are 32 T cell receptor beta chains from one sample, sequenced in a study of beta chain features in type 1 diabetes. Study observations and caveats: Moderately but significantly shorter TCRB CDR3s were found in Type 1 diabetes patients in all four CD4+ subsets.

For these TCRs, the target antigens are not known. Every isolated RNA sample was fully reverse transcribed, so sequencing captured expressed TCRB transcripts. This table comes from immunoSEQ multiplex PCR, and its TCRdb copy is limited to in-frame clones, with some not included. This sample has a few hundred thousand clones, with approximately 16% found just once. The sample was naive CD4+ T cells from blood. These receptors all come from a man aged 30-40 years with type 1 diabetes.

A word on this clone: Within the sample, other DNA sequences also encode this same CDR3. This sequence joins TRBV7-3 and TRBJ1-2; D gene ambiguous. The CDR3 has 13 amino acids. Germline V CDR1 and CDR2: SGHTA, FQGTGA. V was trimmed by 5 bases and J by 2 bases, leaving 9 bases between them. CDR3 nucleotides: TGTGCCAGCAGCCCCGACGGAAACTATGGCTACACCTTC. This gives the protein CASSPDGNYGYTF.

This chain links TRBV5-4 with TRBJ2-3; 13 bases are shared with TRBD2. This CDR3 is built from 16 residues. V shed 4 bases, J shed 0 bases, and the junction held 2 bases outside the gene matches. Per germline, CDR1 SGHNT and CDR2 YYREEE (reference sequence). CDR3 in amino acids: CASSGTSGTSTDTQYF. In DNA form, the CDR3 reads TGTGCCAGCAGCGGGACTAGCGGGACCAGCACAGATACGCAGTATTTT.

The CDR3 loop is CASSGQQETQYF. The CDR3 bases are TGCGCCAGCAGCGGACAGCAAGAGACCCAGTACTTC. This sequence joins TRBV5-1 and TRBJ2-5; tentative D call: TRBD1 (6 bases). Trimming stripped 4 bases from V and 2 bases from J, with 6 bases between. The V gene's germline CDR1 is SGHRS and CDR2 YFSETQ. The CDR3 runs 12 residues. Full variable domain (missing parts from reference TRBV5-1 and TRBJ2-5): KAGVTQTPRYLIKTRGQQVTLSCSPISGHRSVSWYQQTPGQGLQFLFEYFSETQRNKGNFPGRFSGRQFSNSRSEMNVSTLELGDSALYLCASSGQQETQYFGPGTRLLVL.

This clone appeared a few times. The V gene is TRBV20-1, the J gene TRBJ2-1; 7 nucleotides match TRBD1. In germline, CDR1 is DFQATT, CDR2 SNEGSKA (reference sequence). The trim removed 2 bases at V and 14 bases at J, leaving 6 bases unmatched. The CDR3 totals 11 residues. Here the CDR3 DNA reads TGCAGTGCTAGAAAGGGACAGCTGGAGTTCTTC. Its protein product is CSARKGQLEFF.

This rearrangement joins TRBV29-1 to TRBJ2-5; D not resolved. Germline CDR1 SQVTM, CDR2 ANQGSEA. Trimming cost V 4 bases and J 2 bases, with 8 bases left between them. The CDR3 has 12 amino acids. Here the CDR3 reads CSVARSQETQYF. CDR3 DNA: TGCAGCGTTGCGCGTTCTCAAGAGACCCAGTACTTC.

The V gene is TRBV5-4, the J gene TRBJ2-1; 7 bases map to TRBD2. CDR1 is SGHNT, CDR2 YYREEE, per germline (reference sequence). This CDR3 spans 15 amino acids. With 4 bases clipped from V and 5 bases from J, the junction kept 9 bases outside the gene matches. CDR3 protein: CASSTATSAHNEQFF. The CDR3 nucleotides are TGTGCCAGCAGCACAGCAACTAGCGCCCACAATGAGCAGTTCTTC.

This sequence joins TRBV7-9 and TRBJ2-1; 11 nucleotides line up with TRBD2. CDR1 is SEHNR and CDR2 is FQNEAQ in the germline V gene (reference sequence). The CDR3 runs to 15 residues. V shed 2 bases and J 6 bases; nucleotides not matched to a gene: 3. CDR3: CASSLTSGRPNEQFF. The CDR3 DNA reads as TGTGCCAGCAGCTTAACTAGCGGGAGACCCAATGAGCAGTTCTTC.

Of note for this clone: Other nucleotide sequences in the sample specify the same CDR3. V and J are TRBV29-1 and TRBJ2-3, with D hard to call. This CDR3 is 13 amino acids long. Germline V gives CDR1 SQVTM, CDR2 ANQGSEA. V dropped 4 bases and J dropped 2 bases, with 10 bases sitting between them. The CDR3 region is CSVAGRSTDTQYF. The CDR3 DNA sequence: TGCAGCGTTGCGGGTAGATCCACAGATACGCAGTATTTT.

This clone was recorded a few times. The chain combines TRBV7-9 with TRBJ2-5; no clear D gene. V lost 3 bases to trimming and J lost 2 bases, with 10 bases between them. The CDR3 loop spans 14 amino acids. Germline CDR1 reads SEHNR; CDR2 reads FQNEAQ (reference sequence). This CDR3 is CASSLKNSQETQYF. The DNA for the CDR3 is TGTGCCAGCAGCTTGAAAAACTCTCAAGAGACCCAGTACTTC. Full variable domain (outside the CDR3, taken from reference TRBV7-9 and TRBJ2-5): DTGVSQNPRHKITKRGQNVTFRCDPISEHNRLYWYRQTLGQGPEFLTYFQNEAQLEKSRLLSDRFSAERPKGSFSTLEIQRTEQGDSAMYLCASSLKNSQETQYFGPGTRLLVL.

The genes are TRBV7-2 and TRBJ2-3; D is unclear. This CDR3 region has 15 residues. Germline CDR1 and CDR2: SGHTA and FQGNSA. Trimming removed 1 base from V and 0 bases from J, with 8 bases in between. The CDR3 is CASSLVSGSTDTQYF. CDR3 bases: TGTGCCAGCAGCTTAGTTTCTGGCAGCACAGATACGCAGTATTTT. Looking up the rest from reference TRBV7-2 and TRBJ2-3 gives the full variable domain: GAGVSQSPSNKVTEKGKDVELRCDPISGHTALYWYRQSLGQGLEFLIYFQGNSAPDKSGLPSDRFSAERTGGSVSTLTIQRTQQEDSAVYLCASSLVSGSTDTQYFGPGTRLTVL.

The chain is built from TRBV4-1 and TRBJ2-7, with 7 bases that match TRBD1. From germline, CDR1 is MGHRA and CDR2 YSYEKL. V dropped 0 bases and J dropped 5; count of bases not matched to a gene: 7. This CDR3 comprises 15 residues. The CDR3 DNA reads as TGCGCCAGCAGCCAAGATTTACAGGGGCAAAACGAGCAGTACTTC. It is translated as CASSQDLQGQNEQYF.

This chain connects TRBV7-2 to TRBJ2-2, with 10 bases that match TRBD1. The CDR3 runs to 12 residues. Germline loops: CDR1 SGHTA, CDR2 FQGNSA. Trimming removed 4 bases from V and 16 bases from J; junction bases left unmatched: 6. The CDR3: CASSSPGDRGFF. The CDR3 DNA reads TGTGCCAGCAGCTCCCCCGGGGACAGGGGGTTTTTT.

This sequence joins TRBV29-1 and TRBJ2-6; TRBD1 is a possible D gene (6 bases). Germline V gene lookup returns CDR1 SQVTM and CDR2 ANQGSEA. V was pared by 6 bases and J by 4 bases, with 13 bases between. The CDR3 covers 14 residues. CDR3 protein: CSVKQGAGANVLTF. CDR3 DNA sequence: TGCAGCGTAAAACAGGGAGCAGGGGCCAACGTCCTGACTTTC.

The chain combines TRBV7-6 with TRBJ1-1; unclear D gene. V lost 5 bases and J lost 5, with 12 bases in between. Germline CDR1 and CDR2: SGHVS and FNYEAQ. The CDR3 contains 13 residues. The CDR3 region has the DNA TGTGCCAGCAGCCTCAGCGAAGGAACTGAAGCTTTCTTT. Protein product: CASSLSEGTEAFF.

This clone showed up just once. Here the CDR3 reads CASTLRTGISTDTQYF. The DNA of the CDR3 is TGTGCCAGCACCCTCCGGACAGGGATTAGCACAGATACGCAGTATTTT. The V and J genes are TRBV25-1 and TRBJ2-3; 8 bases are a match to TRBD1. V was clipped by 7 bases and J by 0 bases; unmatched bases: 9. This CDR3 contains 16 residues. Germline CDR1 MGHDK, CDR2 SYGVNS.

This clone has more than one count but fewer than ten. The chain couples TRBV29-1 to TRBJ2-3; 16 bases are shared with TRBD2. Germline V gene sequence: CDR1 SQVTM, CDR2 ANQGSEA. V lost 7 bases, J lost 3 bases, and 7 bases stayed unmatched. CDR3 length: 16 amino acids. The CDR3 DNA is TGCAGCGCGCTTGGGACTAGCGGGAGGGTGACAGATACGCAGTATTTT. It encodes CSALGTSGRVTDTQYF.

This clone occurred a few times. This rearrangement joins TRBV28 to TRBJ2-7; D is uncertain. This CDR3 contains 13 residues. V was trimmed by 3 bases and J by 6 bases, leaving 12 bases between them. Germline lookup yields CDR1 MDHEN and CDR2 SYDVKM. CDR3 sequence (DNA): TGTGCCAGCAGTTTGGACCCGTCGCGCGAGCAGTACTTC. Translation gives CASSLDPSREQYF. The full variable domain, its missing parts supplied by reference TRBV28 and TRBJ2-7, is DVKVTQSSRYLVKRTGEKVFLECVQDMDHENMFWYRQDPGLGLRLIYFSYDVKMKEKGDIPEGYSVSREKKERFSLILESASTNQTSMYLCASSLDPSREQYFGPGTRLTVT.

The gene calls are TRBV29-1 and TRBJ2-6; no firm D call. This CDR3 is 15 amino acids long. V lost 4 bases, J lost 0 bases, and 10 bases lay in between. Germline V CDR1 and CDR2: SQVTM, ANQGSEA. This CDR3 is CSVAPKYSGANVLTF. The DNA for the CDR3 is TGCAGCGTTGCCCCGAAGTACTCTGGGGCCAACGTCCTGACTTTC.

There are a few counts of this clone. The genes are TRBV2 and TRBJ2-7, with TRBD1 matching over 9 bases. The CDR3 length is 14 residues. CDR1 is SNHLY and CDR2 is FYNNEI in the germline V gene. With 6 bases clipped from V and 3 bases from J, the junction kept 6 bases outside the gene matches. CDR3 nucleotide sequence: TGTGCCAGCAGCCCCGGGACAGGGATCTACGAGCAGTACTTC. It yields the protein CASSPGTGIYEQYF.

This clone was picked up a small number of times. The CDR3 sequence: CAIRRQANTGELFF. The CDR3 bases are TGTGCCATCAGACGACAGGCAAACACCGGGGAGCTGTTTTTT. The genes are TRBV10-3 and TRBJ2-2; D possibly corresponds to TRBD1 (6 bases). The V gene's germline CDR1 is ENHRY and CDR2 SYGVKD. The V and J ends lost 6 bases and 2 bases respectively, with 10 bases between them. This CDR3 has 14 amino acids.

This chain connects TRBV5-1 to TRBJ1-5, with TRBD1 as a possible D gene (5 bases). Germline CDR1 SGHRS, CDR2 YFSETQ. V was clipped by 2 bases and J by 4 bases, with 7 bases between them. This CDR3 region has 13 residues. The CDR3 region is CASSLNRNQPQHF. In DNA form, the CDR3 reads TGCGCCAGCAGCTTAAACAGGAATCAGCCCCAGCATTTT.

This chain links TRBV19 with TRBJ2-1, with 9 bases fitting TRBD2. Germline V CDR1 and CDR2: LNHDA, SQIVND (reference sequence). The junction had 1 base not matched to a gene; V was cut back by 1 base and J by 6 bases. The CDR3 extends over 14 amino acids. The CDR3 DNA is TGTGCCAGTAGTATAGCTAGCGGGGTCAATGAGCAGTTCTTC. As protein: CASSIASGVNEQFF.

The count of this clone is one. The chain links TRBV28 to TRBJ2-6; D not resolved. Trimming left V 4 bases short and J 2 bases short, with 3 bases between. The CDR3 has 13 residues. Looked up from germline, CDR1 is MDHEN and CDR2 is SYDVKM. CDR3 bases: TGTGCCAGCAGTTCCCCTGGGGCCAACGTCCTGACTTTC. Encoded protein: CASSSPGANVLTF.

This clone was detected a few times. The CDR3 DNA is TGTGCCAGCAGTGAGCGACAGGGATACCGGGAGCTGTTTTTT. It translates to CASSERQGYRELFF. The chain is built from TRBV25-1 and TRBJ2-2, with 7 bases lining up with TRBD1. V was clipped by 3 bases and J by 9 bases; unmatched bases: 7. Germline CDR1 is MGHDK and CDR2 is SYGVNS. The CDR3 is 14 amino acids. Together with reference TRBV25-1 and TRBJ2-2, the CDR3 gives the full variable domain: EADIYQTPRYLVIGTGKKITLECSQTMGHDKMYWYQQDPGMELHLIHYSYGVNSTEKGDLSSESTVSRIRTEHFPLTLESARPSHTSQYLCASSERQGYRELFFGEGSRLTVL.

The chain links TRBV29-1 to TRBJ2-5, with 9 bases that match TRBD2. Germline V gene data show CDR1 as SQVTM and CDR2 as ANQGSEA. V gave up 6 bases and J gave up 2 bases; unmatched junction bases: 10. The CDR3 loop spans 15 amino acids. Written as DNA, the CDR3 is TGCAGCGTCTTTCGGACTAGCGCCGATCAAGAGACCCAGTACTTC. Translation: CSVFRTSADQETQYF.

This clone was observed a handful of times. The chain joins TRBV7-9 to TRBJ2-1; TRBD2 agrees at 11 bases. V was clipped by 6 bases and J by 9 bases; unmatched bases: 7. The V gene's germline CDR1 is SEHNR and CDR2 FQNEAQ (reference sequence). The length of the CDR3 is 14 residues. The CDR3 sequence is CASREGLAVSEQFF. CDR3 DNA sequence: TGTGCCAGCAGGGAGGGACTAGCGGTTAGTGAGCAGTTCTTC.

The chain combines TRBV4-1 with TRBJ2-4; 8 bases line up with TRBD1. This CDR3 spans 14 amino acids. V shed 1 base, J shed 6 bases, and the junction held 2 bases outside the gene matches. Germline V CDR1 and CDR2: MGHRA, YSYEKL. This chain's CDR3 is CASSQGDRGNIQYF. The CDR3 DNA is TGCGCCAGCAGCCAAGGTGACAGGGGAAACATTCAGTACTTC.

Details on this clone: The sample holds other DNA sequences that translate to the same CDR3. CDR3 protein: CSVERRQNTEAFF. The CDR3 DNA sequence: TGCAGCGTTGAAAGAAGACAAAACACTGAAGCTTTCTTT. J is TRBJ1-1 and V is TRBV29-1; no definite D call. Germline loops: CDR1 SQVTM, CDR2 ANQGSEA. The CDR3 extends over 13 amino acids. The V and J ends lost 2 bases and 2 bases respectively, with 9 bases between them.

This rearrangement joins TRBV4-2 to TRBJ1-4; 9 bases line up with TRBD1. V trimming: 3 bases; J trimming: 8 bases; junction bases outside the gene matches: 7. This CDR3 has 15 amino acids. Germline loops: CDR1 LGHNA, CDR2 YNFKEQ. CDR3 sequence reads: CASSHPGQGGEKLFF. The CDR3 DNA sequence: TGTGCCAGCAGCCACCCGGGACAGGGAGGCGAAAAACTGTTTTTT.

The CDR3 spells CASSDVGTTYEQYF. In nucleotides, the CDR3 is TGTGCCAGTAGTGACGTAGGGACCACCTACGAGCAGTACTTC. This rearrangement joins TRBV19 to TRBJ2-7; D possibly uses TRBD1 or TRBD2 (5 bases each). This CDR3 has 14 amino acids. Germline lookup yields CDR1 LNHDA and CDR2 SQIVND (reference sequence). With 5 bases removed from V and 2 bases from J, the gap between germline ends came to 13 bases.

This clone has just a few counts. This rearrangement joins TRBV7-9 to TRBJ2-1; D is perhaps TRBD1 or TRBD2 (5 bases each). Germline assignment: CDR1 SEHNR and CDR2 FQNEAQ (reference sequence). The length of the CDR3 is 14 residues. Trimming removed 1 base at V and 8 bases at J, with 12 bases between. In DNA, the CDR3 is TGTGCCAGCAGCTTAGGTTCAGGGCGGGATGAGCAGTTCTTC. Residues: CASSLGSGRDEQFF.

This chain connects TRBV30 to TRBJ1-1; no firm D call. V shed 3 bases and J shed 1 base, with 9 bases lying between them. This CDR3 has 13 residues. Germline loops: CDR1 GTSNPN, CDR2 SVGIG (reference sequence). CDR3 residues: CAWSPGPNTEAFF. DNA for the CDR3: TGTGCCTGGAGCCCCGGTCCGAACACTGAAGCTTTCTTT.